This T cell receptor beta chain was documented in a study of blood T cells in healthy people across ages. Study-wide results and limits: Across samples, TCR beta diversity tracked strongly with naive T cell percentage. Unsorted PBMCs prevented conclusive naive versus antigen-experienced comparison.

The table lists this clonotype with a few counts. What it binds is unknown. Next came a second PCR, run for about 6 to 11 cycles, which used a sample-barcoded 5' primer along with a J-beta primer mix. Samples each returned at least 2.5 million CDR3-containing paired-end reads. One entry per CDR3 protein results from TCRdb running MiXCR on the 5' RACE reads. The sample lists 1.8 million or so distinct CDR3 sequences, more than 35% occurring once. Germline V gene data show CDR1 as SEHNR and CDR2 as FQNEAQ (reference sequence). With 7 bases clipped from V and 0 bases from J, the junction kept 15 bases outside the gene matches. There are 17 residues in the CDR3.

The sequence derives from a human donor in good health. The source material was blood. The chain links TRBV7-9 to TRBJ2-7; the match to TRBD1 covers 7 bases. The CDR3 here is CASKFRWGTVISYEQYF. CDR3 coding DNA: TGTGCCAGCAAATTTAGATGGGGGACAGTCATCTCCTACGAGCAGTACTTC. The entire variable domain, with the rest obtained from reference TRBV7-9 and TRBJ2-7, is as follows: DTGVSQNPRHKITKRGQNVTFRCDPISEHNRLYWYRQTLGQGPEFLTYFQNEAQLEKSRLLSDRFSAERPKGSFSTLEIQRTEQGDSAMYLCASKFRWGTVISYEQYFGPGTRLTVT.